Listed below are T cell receptor beta chains from one sample, sequenced in a study of T cell repertoires in cytomegalovirus infection. Antigen specificity for these receptors is unknown. From the reads, TCRdb called clonotypes with MiXCR, one entry per CDR3 protein. The sample gives hundreds of thousands of distinct CDR3 sequences, around a third of which show up once; about 20% is in the top ten. Sequenced material: cultured PBMCs, taken from culture after CMV antigen stimulation. The receptors originated from a human donor in good health (CMV status not recorded). Some clones in this sample may be carry-over from other donors' samples. CDR3s include the opening cysteine and the closing phenylalanine or tryptophan. Fields, in order: D gene, J gene, clone size, V gene, CDR3 DNA, CDR3 protein. A D gene is named only where the DNA matches it firmly. Size values are once, few and many counts, or a class for expanded clones, and some rows have none.

D: -; J: TRBJ1-6; size: many; V: TRBV7-2; DNA: TGTGCCAGCAGCTTAGTCGGAGGTTCACCCCTCCACTTT; CDR3: CASSLVGGSPLHF
D: TRBD1; J: TRBJ1-5; size: -; V: TRBV7-8; DNA: TGTGCCAGCAGCGCCCGGACAGGGCGGGGTCAGCCCCAGCATTTT; CDR3: CASSARTGRGQPQHF
D: TRBD2; J: TRBJ2-7; size: -; V: TRBV27; DNA: TGTGCCAGCAGAGAGAGCGGGACTTCCGAGCAGTACTTC; CDR3: CASRESGTSEQYF
D: -; J: TRBJ2-2; size: -; V: TRBV27; DNA: TGTGCCAGCAGCAAAAGAGGGGCCACCGGGGAGCTGTTTTTT; CDR3: CASSKRGATGELFF
D: TRBD1; J: TRBJ1-5; size: few; V: TRBV7-2; DNA: TGTGCCAGCAGCCTTGGACAGGGAACGAGGCAGCCCCAGCATTTT; CDR3: CASSLGQGTRQPQHF
D: TRBD1; J: TRBJ1-1; size: -; V: TRBV5-1; DNA: TGCGCCAGCAGCTTGGGCCGAATTGACAGGGACACTGAAGCTTTCTTT; CDR3: CASSLGRIDRDTEAFF
D: -; J: TRBJ1-1; size: few; V: TRBV2; DNA: TGTGCCAGCACTGGGAAGGAGGCTTTCTTT; CDR3: CASTGKEAFF
D: -; J: TRBJ1-1; size: -; V: TRBV23-1; DNA: TGCGTCAGCAGTCAATCGGAGAGGGGTGGGAACACTGAAGCTTTCTTT; CDR3: CVSSQSERGGNTEAFF
D: -; J: TRBJ2-1; size: -; V: TRBV7-2; DNA: TGTGCCAGCACCTCTCGCTCAAGTTACAATGAGCAGTTCTTC; CDR3: CASTSRSSYNEQFF
D: -; J: TRBJ1-1; size: many; V: TRBV7-9; DNA: TGTGCCAGCAGCTTAGTAGGAGAGGCTGAAGCTTTCTTT; CDR3: CASSLVGEAEAFF
D: -; J: TRBJ1-3; size: -; V: TRBV11-2; DNA: TGTGCCAGCAGCTACGAACAGGGTGGAAACACCATATATTTT; CDR3: CASSYEQGGNTIYF
D: TRBD1; J: TRBJ1-6; size: -; V: TRBV7-4; DNA: TGTGCCAGCAGCCCTGGGACAGGGCAGTCACCCCTCCACTTT; CDR3: CASSPGTGQSPLHF
D: -; J: TRBJ1-1; size: -; V: TRBV4-1; DNA: TGCGCCAGCAGCCAAGATTTAAGGGCCTCAACTGAAGCTTTCTTT; CDR3: CASSQDLRASTEAFF
D: -; J: TRBJ2-1; size: -; V: TRBV6-2/TRBV6-3; DNA: TGTGCCAGCAGCTCCCCCCCCCCCAGGGGTGAGCAGTTCTTC; CDR3: CASSSPPPRGEQFF
D: TRBD2; J: TRBJ2-3; size: few; V: TRBV15; DNA: TGTGCCACCAGCAGAGGGGGGGGGGACGTCGCAGATACGCAGTATTTT; CDR3: CATSRGGGDVADTQYF
D: -; J: TRBJ2-7; size: few; V: TRBV6-2/TRBV6-3; DNA: TGTGCCAGCAGTTATTCGGGACATATCTACGAGCAGTACTTC; CDR3: CASSYSGHIYEQYF
D: TRBD1; J: TRBJ1-6; size: -; V: TRBV4-2; DNA: TGTGCCAGCAGCATCCGGGACAGGGAATCGTCACCCCTCCACTTT; CDR3: CASSIRDRESSPLHF
D: TRBD2; J: TRBJ2-2; size: few; V: TRBV6-1; DNA: TGTGCCAGCAGCGGGAGGGCCTTCGGGGAGCTGTTTTTT; CDR3: CASSGRAFGELFF
D: TRBD2; J: TRBJ2-2; size: -; V: TRBV7-4; DNA: TGTGCCAGCAGCTTTGGGGGTCGGCTAGCGGGGAACACCGGGGAGCTGTTTTTT; CDR3: CASSFGGRLAGNTGELFF
D: -; J: TRBJ1-3; size: many; V: TRBV7-2; DNA: TGTGCCAGCAGCTTAGGAAGCGGCAGCTCTGGAAACACCATATATTTT; CDR3: CASSLGSGSSGNTIYF
D: -; J: TRBJ1-6; size: -; V: TRBV6-1; DNA: TGTGCCAGCAGTGAAATGGTACAGGGAGTCCTCTCACCCCTCCACTTT; CDR3: CASSEMVQGVLSPLHF
D: -; J: TRBJ2-2; size: few; V: TRBV12-3/TRBV12-4; DNA: TGTGCCAGCACCGACGGACCCGGGGAGCTGTTTTTT; CDR3: CASTDGPGELFF
D: -; J: TRBJ2-1; size: -; V: TRBV24-1; DNA: TGTGCCACCTGCCGGGACGGACGCAATGAGCAGTTCTTC; CDR3: CATCRDGRNEQFF
D: TRBD1; J: TRBJ2-2; size: -; V: TRBV29-1; DNA: TGCAGCGCCCCCGGACAGGTTGGCGGGGAGCTGTTTTTT; CDR3: CSAPGQVGGELFF